The source of this T cell receptor beta chain is a study of blood T cell repertoires in COVID-19. Study as a whole: The United States, Italy and Spain provided the acute and convalescent COVID-19 samples. PBMCs, B-cell-depleted T cells, or T cells provided the cDNA or gDNA that made up the material.

Germline V gives CDR1 SNHLY, CDR2 FYNNEI. Losses at the gene ends were 6 bases for V and 4 bases for J; bases not matched to a gene: 6. CDR3 length equals 14 residues. Authors' methods: Estimates of nucleated cell counts were drawn from the amplification of reference gene primers. Data came from immunoSEQ multiplex PCR; TCRdb stores just in-frame clones and leaves some out. That table furnishes V, J and clone size, whereas the DNA furnished D and trimming. The sample includes about 63,000 clones, 88% of them seen just once. The V gene is TRBV2, the J gene TRBJ1-2, with 9 bases aligning to TRBD1. The sequence was collected from a human donor in a cohort sampled during active COVID-19. Material: peripheral blood. CDR3 region: CASSGDRGAYGYTF. The CDR3 nucleotides read TGTGCCAGCAGCGGCGACAGGGGGGCCTATGGCTACACCTTC. Variable domain in full (rest from reference TRBV2 and TRBJ1-2): EPEVTQTPSHQVTQMGQEVILRCVPISNHLYFYWYRQILGQKVEFLVSFYNNEISEKSEIFDDQFSVERPDGSNFTLKIRSTKLEDSAMYFCASSGDRGAYGYTFGSGTRLTVV.